This T cell receptor (beta chain) was found in a study of blood T cell repertoires in COVID-19. At the level of the study: Spain, Italy and the United States supplied samples that represented acute and convalescent COVID-19. Nucleic acid was either cDNA or gDNA, and it came from T cells, B-cell-depleted T cells, or PBMCs.

Between the trimmed V and J ends, which lost 2 bases and 7 bases, there was a span of 16 bases. The CDR3 covers 16 residues. Per germline, CDR1 SGHDT and CDR2 YYEEEE. Per the study methods: Amplification of reference gene primers was used by the study to estimate nucleated cell counts. Profiled with immunoSEQ multiplex PCR; TCRdb holds only in-frame clones, not every one. V and J calls and clone size are as listed in that table; D and trimming were resolved from the DNA. The sample has under 75,000 clones, about 84% seen once. Sequencing was performed on peripheral blood. This sequence originates from a man aged 55 to 70 with acute or convalescent COVID-19. The V and J genes are TRBV5-6 and TRBJ1-6; a possible D gene is TRBD1 (6 bases). The CDR3 DNA reads as TGTGCCAGCAGCTTTGTCAACACAGGGTACAATTCACCCCTCCACTTT. Translation: CASSFVNTGYNSPLHF.